Below, one TCR beta chain is given with its context. Its antigen is currently unknown. This sample stems from a study of vaccination effects on CD4 cells after COVID-19. The V and J ends lost 6 bases and 6 bases, in that order; junction bases with no gene match: 11. The CDR3 extends over 15 amino acids. The germline V gene encodes CDR1 LNHDA and CDR2 SQIVND (reference sequence). Assay: immunoSEQ multiplex PCR; the TCRdb copy retains only in-frame clones and omits some. The sample has tens of thousands of clones; 55% to 75% are singletons. Notes on the study in general: Researchers reported few convalescent patients and no early post-infection timepoints in the study.

Sequencing in the ViraFEST assay came after antigen-specific CD4+ T cells had been expanded with viral peptide pools, which were used to stimulate PBMC. Having been cultured for under twelve days, the cells underwent CD4+ T cell isolation. Negative nucleocapsid antibody tests before and after vaccination confirmed no previous SARS-CoV-2 infection. Sequencing was performed on CD4+ T cells from PBMCs cultured with SARS-CoV-2 spike peptides, taken before COVID-19 vaccination. This clonotype was obtained from a human donor who received a COVID-19 vaccine. This chain links TRBV19 with TRBJ2-1; 7 nucleotides align to TRBD1. CDR3 region: CASSQDRARFNEQFF. In nucleotides, the CDR3 is TGTGCCAGTAGCCAAGACAGGGCGAGATTCAATGAGCAGTTCTTC.